This entry features one T cell receptor beta chain sequence. The authors' processing: Estimates of nucleated cell counts were drawn from the amplification of reference gene primers. Sequencing used immunoSEQ multiplex PCR; TCRdb keeps in-frame clones, though not all of them. V and J calls and clone size are given by that table; D and trimming were obtained from the DNA. The sample lists approximately 300,000 clones; approximately 90% were seen once. The sample originates from a study of blood T cell repertoires in COVID-19. Background on the study: Spain, Italy and the United States supplied samples that represented acute and convalescent COVID-19. Nucleic acid was either cDNA or gDNA, and it came from T cells, B-cell-depleted T cells, or PBMCs.

This sequence originates from a woman in her forties or fifties with active or convalescent COVID-19. Input material: peripheral blood.

The CDR3 bases are TGTGCCAGCAGTCCTCGGTTAGCGGGAGGGAGCTCCTACGAGCAGTACTTC. Its protein product is CASSPRLAGGSSYEQYF. This chain connects TRBV7-9 to TRBJ2-7; 11 bases match TRBD2. Germline V gene lookup returns CDR1 SEHNR and CDR2 FQNEAQ (reference sequence). The junction had 10 bases not matched to a gene; V was cut back by 6 bases and J by 0 bases. There are 17 residues in the CDR3.